The rows below give T cell receptor beta chains drawn from one sample of a study of cytomegalovirus exposure and HLA in healthy donors. Some clones are missing from TCRdb's copy, which holds only in-frame ones; the method was immunoSEQ multiplex PCR. The table shows approximately 170,000 clones, with around 62% occurring only once. Sequencing was performed on PBMCs. All receptors derive from a man aged 35 to 55 in good health and CMV-seronegative. CDR3s include the opening cysteine and the closing phenylalanine or tryptophan. D genes are given only for firm matches. Rows give clone size only sometimes, using once, few, many, or a class for an expanded clone.

TGTGCCAGCAGCATGGGGGGAAATCAGCCCCAGCATTTT | CASSMGGNQPQHF | TRBV7-9 | - | - | TRBJ1-5
TGTGCCAGCAGTTCCCGACTAGCGGGAGGGTACCCAGAGACCCAGTACTTC | CASSSRLAGGYPETQYF | TRBV27 | once | TRBD2 | TRBJ2-5
TGCAGCGGAGGAGAAATCTACGAGCAGTACTTC | CSGGEIYEQYF | TRBV29-1 | - | - | TRBJ2-7
TGTGCCAGCAGTGAAACCTTCCGCCGCGGGGGAGATTCGCCCCTCCACTTT | CASSETFRRGGDSPLHF | TRBV2 | few | - | TRBJ1-6
TGTGCCAGTAGTAGGACAGGGGACTATGGCTACACCTTC | CASSRTGDYGYTF | TRBV19 | - | TRBD1 | TRBJ1-2
TGTGCCAGCAGCTTCTCTTCCGGGACAGGGGGCTCTTTCTTT | CASSFSSGTGGSFF | TRBV11-2 | few | TRBD1 | TRBJ1-1
TGTGCCAGCAGTTACGTGCGGGGAACAGCCACGCGTGGCTACACCTTC | CASSYVRGTATRGYTF | TRBV6-5 | - | - | TRBJ1-2
TGTGCCAGCAGCGCCGGGACTGGACCCTACGAGCAGTACTTC | CASSAGTGPYEQYF | TRBV5-4 | - | - | TRBJ2-7
TGCGCCAGCAGCCTTGGGGGGGGCTCGGGAGATACGCAGTATTTT | CASSLGGGSGDTQYF | TRBV5-1 | - | - | TRBJ2-3
TGTGCCAGCACCGCGGGAGCCTGGGACTATGGCTACACCTTC | CASTAGAWDYGYTF | TRBV7-9 | - | - | TRBJ1-2
TGTGCCAGCTCACTAGATGGTACGAGCAATCAGCCCCAGCATTTT | CASSLDGTSNQPQHF | TRBV18 | once | - | TRBJ1-5
TGTGCCAGCAACCCAACGACAGGGGGCGGTGGCTACACCTTC | CASNPTTGGGGYTF | TRBV5-4 | - | TRBD1 | TRBJ1-2
TGTGCCAGCAGCTCGGGTGGGGCAGGGGGCGTGTTACGAGAAGCTTTCTTT | CASSSGGAGGVLREAFF | TRBV11-2 | - | TRBD1 | TRBJ1-1
TGTGCCAGCGGGCACCGGGACAGGTCCTACGAGCAGTACTTC | CASGHRDRSYEQYF | TRBV27 | - | TRBD1 | TRBJ2-7
TGTGCCAGCAGCGCCCTTCCGGGACTGAACACAGATACGCAGTATTTT | CASSALPGLNTDTQYF | TRBV9 | - | - | TRBJ2-3
TGTGCCAGCAGCTTAGGAGCGGGGTTAAGAACCGGGGAGCTGTTTTTT | CASSLGAGLRTGELFF | TRBV7-2 | - | TRBD2 | TRBJ2-2
TGTGCCAGCAATGAGGATCGGTCTGAAGCTTTCTTT | CASNEDRSEAFF | TRBV11-2 | few | - | TRBJ1-1
TGTGCCAGCAGTTACACATACGGGATCTCTGGAAACACCATATATTTT | CASSYTYGISGNTIYF | TRBV6-5 | - | - | TRBJ1-3
TGTGCCAGCAGTCAACGGGACAGGGGGCGTCCCGGGGAGCTGTTTTTT | CASSQRDRGRPGELFF | TRBV27 | - | TRBD1 | TRBJ2-2
TGTGCCACCCGGCGGGCAGGAACCTACGAGCAGTACTTC | CATRRAGTYEQYF | TRBV19 | - | - | TRBJ2-7
TGTGCCTGGAGTGGCCCCGGGACAGCAACTAATGAAAAACTGTTTTTT | CAWSGPGTATNEKLFF | TRBV30 | - | TRBD1 | TRBJ1-4